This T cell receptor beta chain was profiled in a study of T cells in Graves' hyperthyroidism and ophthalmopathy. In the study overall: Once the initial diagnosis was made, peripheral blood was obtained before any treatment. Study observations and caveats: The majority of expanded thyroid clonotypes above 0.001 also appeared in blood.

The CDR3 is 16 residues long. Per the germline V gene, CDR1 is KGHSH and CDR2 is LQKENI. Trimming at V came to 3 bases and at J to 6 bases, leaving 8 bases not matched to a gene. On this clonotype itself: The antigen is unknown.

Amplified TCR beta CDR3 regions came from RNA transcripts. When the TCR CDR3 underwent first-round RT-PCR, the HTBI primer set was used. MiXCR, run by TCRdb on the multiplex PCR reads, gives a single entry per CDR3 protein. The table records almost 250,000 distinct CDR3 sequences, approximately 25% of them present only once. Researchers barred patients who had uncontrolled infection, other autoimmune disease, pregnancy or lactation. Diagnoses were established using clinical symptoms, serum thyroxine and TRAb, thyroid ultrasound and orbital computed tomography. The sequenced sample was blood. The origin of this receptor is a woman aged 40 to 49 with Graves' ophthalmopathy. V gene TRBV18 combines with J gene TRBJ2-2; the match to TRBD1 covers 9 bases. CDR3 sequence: CASSPRVGQGPGELFF. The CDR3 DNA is TGTGCCAGCTCACCGCGAGTAGGACAGGGGCCCGGGGAGCTGTTTTTT.